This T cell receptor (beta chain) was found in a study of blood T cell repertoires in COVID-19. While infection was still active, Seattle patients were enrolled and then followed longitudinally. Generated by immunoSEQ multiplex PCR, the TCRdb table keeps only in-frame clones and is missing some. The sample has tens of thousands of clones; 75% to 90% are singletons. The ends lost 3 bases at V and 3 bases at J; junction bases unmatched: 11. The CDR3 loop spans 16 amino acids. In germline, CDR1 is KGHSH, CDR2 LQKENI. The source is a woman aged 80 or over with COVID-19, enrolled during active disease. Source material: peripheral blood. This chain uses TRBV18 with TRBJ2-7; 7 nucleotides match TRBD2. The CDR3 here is CASSPGVGTTHYEQYF. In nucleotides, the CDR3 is TGTGCCAGCTCACCTGGTGTTGGGACTACCCACTACGAGCAGTACTTC.